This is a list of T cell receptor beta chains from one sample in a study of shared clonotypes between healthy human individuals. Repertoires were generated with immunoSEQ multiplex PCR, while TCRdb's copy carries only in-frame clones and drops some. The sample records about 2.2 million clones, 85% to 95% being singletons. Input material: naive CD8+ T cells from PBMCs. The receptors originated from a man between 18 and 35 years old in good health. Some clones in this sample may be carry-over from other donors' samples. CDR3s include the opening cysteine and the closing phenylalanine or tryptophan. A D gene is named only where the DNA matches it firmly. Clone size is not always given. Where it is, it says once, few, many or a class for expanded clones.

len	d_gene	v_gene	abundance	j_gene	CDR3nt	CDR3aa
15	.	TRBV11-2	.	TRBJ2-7	TGTGCCAGCAGCTCACGGGACACCGATTCCTACGAGCAGTACTTC	CASSSRDTDSYEQYF
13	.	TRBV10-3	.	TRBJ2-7	TGTGCCATACAGCAGGGGCCGTTCTACGAGCAGTACTTC	CAIQQGPFYEQYF
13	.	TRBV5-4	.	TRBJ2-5	TGTGCCAGCAGCTTGAAGTCTGGAGAGACCCAGTACTTC	CASSLKSGETQYF
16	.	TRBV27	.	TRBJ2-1	TGTGCCAGCAGTTTATCGTCGGGGGAGGTCTACAATGAGCAGTTCTTC	CASSLSSGEVYNEQFF
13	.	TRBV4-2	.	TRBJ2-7	TGTGCCAGCAGCACAGGACTGCAGTACGAGCAGTACTTC	CASSTGLQYEQYF
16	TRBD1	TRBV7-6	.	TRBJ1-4	TGTGCCAGCAGCTTAGCAAGGAGACAGGGGGATGAAAAACTGTTTTTT	CASSLARRQGDEKLFF
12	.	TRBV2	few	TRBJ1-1	TGTGCCAGCAGTGGGGTCGATGAGGTAACTTTCTTT	CASSGVDEVTFF
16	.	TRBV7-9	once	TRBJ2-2	TGTGCCAGCAGCCCCCTGGGTGCGTCGAACACCGGGGAGCTGTTTTTT	CASSPLGASNTGELFF
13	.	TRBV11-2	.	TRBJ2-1	TGTGCCAGCAGCCCTACAATCCGTTACGAGCAGTTCTTC	CASSPTIRYEQFF
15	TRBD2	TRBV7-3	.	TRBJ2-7	TGTGCCAGCAGCTTATCAGCGGGAGCTCTCCACGAGCAGTACTTC	CASSLSAGALHEQYF
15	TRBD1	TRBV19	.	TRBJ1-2	TGTGCCAGTAGTATAATCGTTGGGACAGTCTATGGCTACACCTTC	CASSIIVGTVYGYTF
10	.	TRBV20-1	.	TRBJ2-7	TGCAGTGCTAGTTACTACGAGCAGTACTTC	CSASYYEQYF
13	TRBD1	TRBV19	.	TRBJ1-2	TGTGCCTCGGGGACAGGGGGCGTCTATGGCTACACCTTC	CASGTGGVYGYTF
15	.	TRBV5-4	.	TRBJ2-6	TGTGCCAGCAGCTTATCTCGGGCTGGGGCCAACGTCCTGACTTTC	CASSLSRAGANVLTF